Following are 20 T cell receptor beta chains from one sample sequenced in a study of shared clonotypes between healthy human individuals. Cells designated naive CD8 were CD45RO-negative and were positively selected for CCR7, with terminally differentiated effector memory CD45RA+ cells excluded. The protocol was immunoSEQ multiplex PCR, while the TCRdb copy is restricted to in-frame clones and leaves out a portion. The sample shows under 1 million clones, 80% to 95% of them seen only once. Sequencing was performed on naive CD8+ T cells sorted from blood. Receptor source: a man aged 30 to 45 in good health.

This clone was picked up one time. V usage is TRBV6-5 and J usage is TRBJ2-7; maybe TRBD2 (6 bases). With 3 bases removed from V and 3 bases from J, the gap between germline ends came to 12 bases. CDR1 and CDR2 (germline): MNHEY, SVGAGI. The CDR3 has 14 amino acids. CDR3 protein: CASSYGGTGYEQYF. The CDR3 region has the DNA TGTGCCAGCAGTTATGGGGGGACGGGCTACGAGCAGTACTTC.

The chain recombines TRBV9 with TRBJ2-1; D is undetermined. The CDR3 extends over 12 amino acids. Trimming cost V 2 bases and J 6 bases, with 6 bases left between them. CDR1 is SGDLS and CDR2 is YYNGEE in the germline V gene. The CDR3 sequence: CASSVTGNEQFF. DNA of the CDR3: TGTGCCAGCAGCGTCACGGGCAATGAGCAGTTCTTC.

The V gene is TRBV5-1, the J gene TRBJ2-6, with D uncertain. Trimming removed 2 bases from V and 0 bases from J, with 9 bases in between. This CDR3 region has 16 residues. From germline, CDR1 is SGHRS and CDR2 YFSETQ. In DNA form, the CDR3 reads TGCGCCAGCAGCTTTTCCAGGCCCTCTGGGGCCAACGTCCTGACTTTC. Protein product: CASSFSRPSGANVLTF.

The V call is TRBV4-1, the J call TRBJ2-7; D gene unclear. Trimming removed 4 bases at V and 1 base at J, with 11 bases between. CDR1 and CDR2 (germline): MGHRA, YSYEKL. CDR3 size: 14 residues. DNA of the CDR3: TGCGCCAGCAGCCTTAGTTTGGGATCCTACGAGCAGTACTTC. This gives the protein CASSLSLGSYEQYF.

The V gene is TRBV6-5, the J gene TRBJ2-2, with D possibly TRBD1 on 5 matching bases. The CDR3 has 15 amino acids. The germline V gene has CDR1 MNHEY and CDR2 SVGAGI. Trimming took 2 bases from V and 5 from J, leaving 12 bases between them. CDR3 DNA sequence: TGTGCCAGCAGTTACAGGGAAGGGGCTACCGGGGAGCTGTTTTTT. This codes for CASSYREGATGELFF.

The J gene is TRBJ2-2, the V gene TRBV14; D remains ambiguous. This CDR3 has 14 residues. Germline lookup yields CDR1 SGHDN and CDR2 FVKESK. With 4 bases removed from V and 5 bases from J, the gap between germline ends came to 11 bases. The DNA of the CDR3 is TGTGCCAGCAGCCCGGCAGAAGAGACCGGGGAGCTGTTTTTT. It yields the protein CASSPAEETGELFF.

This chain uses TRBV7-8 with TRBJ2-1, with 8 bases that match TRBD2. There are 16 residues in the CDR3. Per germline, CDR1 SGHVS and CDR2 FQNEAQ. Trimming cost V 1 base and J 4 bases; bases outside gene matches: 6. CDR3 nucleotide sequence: TGTGCCAGCAGCTTAGGGCTAGCGGGCTTATACAATGAGCAGTTCTTC. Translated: CASSLGLAGLYNEQFF.

This chain's CDR3 is CASSDSSGWAKNIQYF. CDR3 coding DNA: TGTGCCAGCAGTGATTCGTCAGGGTGGGCCAAAAACATTCAGTACTTC. The chain couples TRBV2 to TRBJ2-4, with a weak D call TRBD1 (5 bases). Trimming took off 3 bases at V and 1 base at J, with 13 bases between the two ends. Germline V CDR1 and CDR2: SNHLY, FYNNEI. The CDR3 sequence is 16 residues long.

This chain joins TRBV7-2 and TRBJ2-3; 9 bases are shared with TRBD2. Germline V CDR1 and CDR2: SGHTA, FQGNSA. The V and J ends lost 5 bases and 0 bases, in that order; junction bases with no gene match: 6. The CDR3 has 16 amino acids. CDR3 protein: CASSPRLAVSTDTQYF. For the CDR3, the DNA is TGTGCCAGCAGCCCACGACTAGCGGTCAGCACAGATACGCAGTATTTT.

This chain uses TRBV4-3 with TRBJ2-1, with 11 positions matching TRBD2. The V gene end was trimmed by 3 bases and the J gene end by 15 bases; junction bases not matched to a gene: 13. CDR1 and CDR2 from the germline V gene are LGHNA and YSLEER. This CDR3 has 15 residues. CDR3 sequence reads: CASSQARTSGSWLFF. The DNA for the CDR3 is TGCGCCAGCAGCCAGGCCCGAACTAGCGGGAGTTGGCTGTTCTTC.

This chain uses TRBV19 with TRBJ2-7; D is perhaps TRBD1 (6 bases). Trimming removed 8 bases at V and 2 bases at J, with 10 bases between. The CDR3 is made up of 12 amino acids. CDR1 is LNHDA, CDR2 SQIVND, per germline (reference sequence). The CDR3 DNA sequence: TGTGCCAGTCGACAGGAGCCCTACGAGCAGTACTTC. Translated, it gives CASRQEPYEQYF.

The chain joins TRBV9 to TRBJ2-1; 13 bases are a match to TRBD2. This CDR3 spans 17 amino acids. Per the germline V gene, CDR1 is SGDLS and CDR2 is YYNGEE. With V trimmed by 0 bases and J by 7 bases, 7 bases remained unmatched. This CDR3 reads CASSVADRTSGSNEQFF. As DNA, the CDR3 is TGTGCCAGCAGCGTAGCCGATCGGACTAGCGGGAGTAATGAGCAGTTCTTC.

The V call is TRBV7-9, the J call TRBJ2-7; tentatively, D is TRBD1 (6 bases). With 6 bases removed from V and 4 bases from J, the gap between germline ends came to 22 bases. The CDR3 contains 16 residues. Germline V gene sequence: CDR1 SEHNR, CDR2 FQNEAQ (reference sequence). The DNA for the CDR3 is TGTGCCAGCAGGGACAGCAGCGCCATCGAGAATTACGAGCAGTACTTC. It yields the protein CASRDSSAIENYEQYF.

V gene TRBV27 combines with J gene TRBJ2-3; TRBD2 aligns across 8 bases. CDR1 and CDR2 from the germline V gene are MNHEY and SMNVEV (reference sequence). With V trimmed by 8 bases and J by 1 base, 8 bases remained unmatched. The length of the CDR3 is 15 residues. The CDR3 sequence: CASRPPGLGTDTQYF. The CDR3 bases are TGTGCCAGCCGACCCCCGGGACTAGGCACAGATACGCAGTATTTT.

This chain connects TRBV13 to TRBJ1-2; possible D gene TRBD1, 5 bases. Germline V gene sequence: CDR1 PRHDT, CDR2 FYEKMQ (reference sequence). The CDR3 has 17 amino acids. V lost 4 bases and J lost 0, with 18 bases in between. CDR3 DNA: TGTGCCAGCAGCTCTACGGATTTGGACACTTCTAACTATGGCTACACCTTC. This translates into CASSSTDLDTSNYGYTF.

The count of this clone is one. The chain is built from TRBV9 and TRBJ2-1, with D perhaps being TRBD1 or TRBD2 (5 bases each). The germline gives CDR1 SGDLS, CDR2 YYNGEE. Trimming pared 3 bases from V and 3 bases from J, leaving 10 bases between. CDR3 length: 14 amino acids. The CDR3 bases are TGTGCCAGCAGCGCGTGGGGGAACTACAATGAGCAGTTCTTC. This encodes CASSAWGNYNEQFF.

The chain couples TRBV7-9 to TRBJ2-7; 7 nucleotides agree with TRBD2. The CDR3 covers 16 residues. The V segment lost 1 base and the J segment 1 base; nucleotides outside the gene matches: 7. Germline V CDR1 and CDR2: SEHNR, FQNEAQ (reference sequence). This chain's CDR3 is CASSLGGDYTSYEQYF. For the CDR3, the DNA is TGTGCCAGCAGCTTAGGAGGGGACTACACATCCTACGAGCAGTACTTC.

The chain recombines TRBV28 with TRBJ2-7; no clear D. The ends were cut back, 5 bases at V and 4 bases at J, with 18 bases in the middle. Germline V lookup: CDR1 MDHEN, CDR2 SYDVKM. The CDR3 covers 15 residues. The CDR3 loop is CASSPDGYAYYEQYF. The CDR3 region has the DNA TGTGCCAGCAGTCCCGACGGTTACGCCTATTACGAGCAGTACTTC. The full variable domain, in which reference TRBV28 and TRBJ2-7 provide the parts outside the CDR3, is DVKVTQSSRYLVKRTGEKVFLECVQDMDHENMFWYRQDPGLGLRLIYFSYDVKMKEKGDIPEGYSVSREKKERFSLILESASTNQTSMYLCASSPDGYAYYEQYFGPGTRLTVT.

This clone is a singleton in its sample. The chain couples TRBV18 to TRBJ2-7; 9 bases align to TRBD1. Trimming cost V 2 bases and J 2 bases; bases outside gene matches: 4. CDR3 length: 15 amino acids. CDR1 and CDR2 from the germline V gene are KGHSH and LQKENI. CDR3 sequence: CASSPRGTGTYEQYF. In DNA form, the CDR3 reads TGTGCCAGCTCACCAAGAGGGACAGGGACCTACGAGCAGTACTTC.

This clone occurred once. CDR3 sequence (DNA): TGCGCCAGCAGTGGCTCAGGGGCTGGGGAGACCCAGTACTTC. Translation: CASSGSGAGETQYF. The gene calls are TRBV10-1 and TRBJ2-5, with D possibly matching TRBD1 (6 bases). V lost 4 bases and J 5 bases, leaving 14 bases between the germline ends. The CDR3 is 14 amino acids. Germline V gene sequence: CDR1 WNHNN, CDR2 SYGVQD (reference sequence).